This TCR beta chain was captured in a study of T cell responses to AZD1222 COVID-19 vaccine. General study points: Spike regions recognized by vaccine-associated CD4 TCRs spanned the protein, led by 160-218 and 743-854.

The CDR3 has 13 amino acids. Looked up from germline, CDR1 is SGHNT and CDR2 is YENEEA. The V and J ends lost 8 bases and 0 bases respectively, with 10 bases between them. On this clone itself: What it recognizes is unknown.

TCRdb keeps only in-frame clones here, not all; method: immunoSEQ multiplex PCR. The sample has 140,000 to 150,000 clones; roughly 89% are singletons. The receptor was isolated from an adult who received the AZD1222 COVID-19 vaccine. The sample here was peripheral blood, taken 28 days after the second AZD1222 dose. The genes are TRBV11-3 and TRBJ1-1; D not resolved. For the CDR3, the DNA is TGTGCCAGCCGGGATTCTTTGAACACTGAAGCTTTCTTT. Translating gives CASRDSLNTEAFF.